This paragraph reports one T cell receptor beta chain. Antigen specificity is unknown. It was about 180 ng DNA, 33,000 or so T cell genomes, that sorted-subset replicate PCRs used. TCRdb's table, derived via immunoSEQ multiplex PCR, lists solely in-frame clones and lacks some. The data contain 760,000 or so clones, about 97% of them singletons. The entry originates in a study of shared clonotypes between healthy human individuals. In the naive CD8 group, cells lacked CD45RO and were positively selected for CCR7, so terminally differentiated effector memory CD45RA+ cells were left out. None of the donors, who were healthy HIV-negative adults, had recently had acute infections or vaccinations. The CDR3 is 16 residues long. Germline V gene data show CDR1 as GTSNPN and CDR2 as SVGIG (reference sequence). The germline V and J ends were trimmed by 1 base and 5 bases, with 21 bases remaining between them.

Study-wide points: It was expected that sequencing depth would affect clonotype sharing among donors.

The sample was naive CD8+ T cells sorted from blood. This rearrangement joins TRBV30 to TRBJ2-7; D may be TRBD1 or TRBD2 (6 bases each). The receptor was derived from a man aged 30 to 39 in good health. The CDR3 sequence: CAWSAPMGGSPHEQYF. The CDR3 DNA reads TGTGCCTGGAGTGCCCCGATGGGGGGCTCTCCCCACGAGCAGTACTTC.